These 18 T cell receptor beta chains share one sample of origin, sequenced in a study of blood T cell repertoires in COVID-19. Data came from immunoSEQ multiplex PCR; TCRdb stores just in-frame clones and leaves some out. This table holds about 67,000 clones, roughly nine tenths found once. Sequencing used peripheral blood. Receptors were obtained from a woman older than 75 with acute or convalescent COVID-19.

This clone was detected only a few times. V usage is TRBV4-3 and J usage is TRBJ2-7; unclear D gene. With 1 base removed from V and 3 bases from J, the gap between germline ends came to 7 bases. This CDR3 region has 13 residues. Looked up from germline, CDR1 is LGHNA and CDR2 is YSLEER. As DNA, the CDR3 is TGCGCCAGCAGCCAAGCTGTGAGCTACGAGCAGTACTTC. Its translation is CASSQAVSYEQYF.

This chain connects TRBV7-2 to TRBJ1-5, with D possibly matching TRBD1 (5 bases). V lost 6 bases and J 5 bases, leaving 14 bases between the germline ends. This CDR3 comprises 14 residues. CDR1 and CDR2 (germline): SGHTA, FQGNSA. This CDR3 reads CASSPSRGDQPQHF. The CDR3 nucleotides are TGTGCCAGCAGTCCCTCAAGGGGCGATCAGCCCCAGCATTTT.

V is TRBV6-5 and J is TRBJ2-4; maybe TRBD1 (6 bases). The CDR3 is made up of 11 amino acids. Germline V lookup: CDR1 MNHEY, CDR2 SVGAGI. Between the trimmed V and J ends, which lost 6 bases and 13 bases, there was a span of 13 bases. The CDR3 nucleotides are TGTGCCAGCAGGGATACAGGGATCCAGTACTTC. As protein: CASRDTGIQYF.

This chain connects TRBV9 to TRBJ1-3; TRBD1 matches 9 bases. CDR1 SGDLS and CDR2 YYNGEE come from the germline V gene. This CDR3 region has 15 residues. V was pared by 3 bases and J by 2 bases, with 3 bases of the junction left unmatched. CDR3 amino acids: CASSAGQGPGNTIYF. The CDR3 nucleotides are TGTGCCAGCAGCGCCGGACAGGGGCCTGGAAACACCATATATTTT.

The chain uses TRBV5-1 and TRBJ1-4; 7 bases line up with TRBD1. The CDR3 runs 16 residues. Unmatched junction bases numbered 8, after V lost 4 bases and J lost 2 bases. CDR1 and CDR2 (germline): SGHRS, YFSETQ. DNA for the CDR3: TGCGCCAGCAGCATACAGGGGATTGGTACTAATGAAAAACTGTTTTTT. This encodes CASSIQGIGTNEKLFF.

The V call is TRBV9, the J call TRBJ2-2; TRBD2 matches 12 bases. The V gene's germline CDR1 is SGDLS and CDR2 YYNGEE. V lost 2 bases and J lost 1; bases outside the gene matches: 6. This CDR3 contains 18 residues. The CDR3 sequence: CASSVLAGGNWNTGELFF. As DNA, the CDR3 is TGTGCCAGCAGCGTTCTAGCGGGGGGGAACTGGAACACCGGGGAGCTGTTTTTT.

The genes are TRBV27 and TRBJ1-1, with D maybe TRBD1 (6 bases). V shed 6 bases and J shed 1 base, with 18 bases lying between them. The germline V gene encodes CDR1 MNHEY and CDR2 SMNVEV (reference sequence). The length of the CDR3 is 16 residues. As DNA, the CDR3 is TGTGCCAGCAGGGACAGTTATGGCTCCCCGAACACTGAAGCTTTCTTT. Its translation is CASRDSYGSPNTEAFF.

This clone is a singleton in its sample. The CDR3 loop is CASSSGILGYTF. DNA of the CDR3: TGTGCCAGCAGTTCGGGGATCCTTGGCTACACCTTC. The V call is TRBV6-5, the J call TRBJ1-2; D is undetermined. Germline-derived CDR1 and CDR2 are MNHEY and SVGAGI. V was cut by 4 bases and J by 7 bases, with 10 bases left in between. The CDR3 has 12 amino acids.

The V gene is TRBV4-2, the J gene TRBJ1-6, with D tentatively TRBD1 (5 bases). This CDR3 spans 14 amino acids. Germline CDR1 LGHNA, CDR2 YNFKEQ. V lost 3 bases and J 5 bases, leaving 8 bases between the germline ends. CDR3 sequence: CASSQGQNNSPLHF. CDR3 bases: TGTGCCAGCAGCCAGGGGCAGAATAATTCACCCCTCCACTTT.

A few counts support this clone. The chain joins TRBV7-2 to TRBJ2-1; 8 bases match TRBD2. This CDR3 is 14 amino acids long. Per germline, CDR1 SGHTA and CDR2 FQGNSA. The V and J ends lost 4 bases and 7 bases, in that order; junction bases with no gene match: 6. The CDR3 DNA reads as TGTGCCAGCAGCTACAGCGGGAGTATAAATGAGCAGTTCTTC. Its protein is CASSYSGSINEQFF. The full variable domain, with the rest looked up from reference TRBV7-2 and TRBJ2-1, is GAGVSQSPSNKVTEKGKDVELRCDPISGHTALYWYRQSLGQGLEFLIYFQGNSAPDKSGLPSDRFSAERTGGSVSTLTIQRTQQEDSAVYLCASSYSGSINEQFFGPGTRLTVL.

The J gene is TRBJ2-2, the V gene TRBV19; tentatively, D is TRBD1 (6 bases). This CDR3 region has 14 residues. Between the trimmed V and J ends, which lost 2 bases and 5 bases, there was a span of 9 bases. CDR1 LNHDA and CDR2 SQIVND come from the germline V gene (reference sequence). The CDR3 nucleotides are TGTGCCAGTAGTATAACAGGGTTGACCGGGGAGCTGTTTTTT. Translated: CASSITGLTGELFF.

This clone was counted a single time. CDR3 coding DNA: TGTGCCAGCGCGACAGGGGGCAGTCAGCCCCAGCATTTT. Translation gives CASATGGSQPQHF. V gene TRBV19 combines with J gene TRBJ1-5; 10 positions agree with TRBD1. Germline CDR1 reads LNHDA; CDR2 reads SQIVND (reference sequence). V dropped 9 bases and J dropped 6; count of bases not matched to a gene: 5. The CDR3 length is 13 residues.

This chain links TRBV10-3 with TRBJ2-4; 11 bases fit TRBD2. The CDR3 totals 19 residues. The trim removed 0 bases at V and 1 base at J, leaving 8 bases unmatched. The germline gives CDR1 ENHRY, CDR2 SYGVKD. Here the CDR3 DNA reads TGTGCCATCAGTGAGTCGAAGGGGACTAGCGGTGGGGCCAAAAACATTCAGTACTTC. It codes for CAISESKGTSGGAKNIQYF.

This chain uses TRBV7-9 with TRBJ1-2; the match to TRBD1 covers 8 bases. CDR1 is SEHNR and CDR2 is FQNEAQ in the germline V gene (reference sequence). V was clipped by 5 bases and J by 8 bases; unmatched bases: 10. The CDR3 covers 14 residues. CDR3 in amino acids: CASSLDREVWGYTF. The DNA of the CDR3 is TGTGCCAGCAGCCTGGACAGGGAGGTCTGGGGCTACACCTTC. Drawing the rest from reference TRBV7-9 and TRBJ1-2, the complete variable domain is DTGVSQNPRHKITKRGQNVTFRCDPISEHNRLYWYRQTLGQGPEFLTYFQNEAQLEKSRLLSDRFSAERPKGSFSTLEIQRTEQGDSAMYLCASSLDREVWGYTFGSGTRLTVV.

The chain uses TRBV28 and TRBJ2-5; 8 bases are shared with TRBD1. The CDR3 spans 13 residues. With V trimmed by 3 bases and J by 6 bases, 3 bases remained unmatched. Germline-derived CDR1 and CDR2 are MDHEN and SYDVKM. The CDR3 DNA follows: TGTGCCAGCAGTTTGACAGGGGTAAAGACCCAGTACTTC. Its translation: CASSLTGVKTQYF.

This rearrangement joins TRBV28 to TRBJ1-4, with 7 bases matching TRBD1. After removal of 4 bases from V and 6 bases from J, the junction contained 8 bases not matched to a gene. The CDR3 totals 15 residues. Germline loops: CDR1 MDHEN, CDR2 SYDVKM. CDR3 amino acids: CASSSVRGRHEKLFF. The CDR3 coding sequence is TGTGCCAGCAGTTCGGTAAGGGGGCGGCATGAAAAACTGTTTTTT.

The V gene is TRBV5-1, the J gene TRBJ1-1, with 10 bases aligning to TRBD1. V gave up 4 bases and J gave up 1 base; unmatched junction bases: 1. Per germline, CDR1 SGHRS and CDR2 YFSETQ. The CDR3 consists of 14 residues. The CDR3 protein is CASSRDRGNTEAFF. The CDR3 bases are TGCGCCAGCAGCCGGGACAGGGGGAACACTGAAGCTTTCTTT. Full variable domain (missing parts from reference TRBV5-1 and TRBJ1-1): KAGVTQTPRYLIKTRGQQVTLSCSPISGHRSVSWYQQTPGQGLQFLFEYFSETQRNKGNFPGRFSGRQFSNSRSEMNVSTLELGDSALYLCASSRDRGNTEAFFGQGTRLTVV.

The chain employs TRBV6-5 and TRBJ1-3; D unclear. Trimming stripped 7 bases from V and 0 bases from J, with 7 bases between. Germline CDR1 MNHEY, CDR2 SVGAGI. The CDR3 extends over 13 amino acids. CDR3 nucleotide sequence: TGTGCCAGCACAGCGATCTCTGGAAACACCATATATTTT. Protein sequence: CASTAISGNTIYF.